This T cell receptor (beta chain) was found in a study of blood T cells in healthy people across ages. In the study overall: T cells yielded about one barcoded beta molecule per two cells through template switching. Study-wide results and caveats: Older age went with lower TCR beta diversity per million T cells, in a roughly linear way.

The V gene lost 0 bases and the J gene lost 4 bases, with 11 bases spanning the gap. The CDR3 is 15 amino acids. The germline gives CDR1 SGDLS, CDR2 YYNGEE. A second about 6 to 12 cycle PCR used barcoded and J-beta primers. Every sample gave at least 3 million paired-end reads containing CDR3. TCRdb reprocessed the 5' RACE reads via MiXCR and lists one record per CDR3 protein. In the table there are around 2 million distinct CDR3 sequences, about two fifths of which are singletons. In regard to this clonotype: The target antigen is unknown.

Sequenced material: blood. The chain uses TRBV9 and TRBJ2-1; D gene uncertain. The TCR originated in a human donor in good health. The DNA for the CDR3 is TGTGCCAGCAGCGTAGGACCGGAATCGTACAATGAGCAGTTCTTC. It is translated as CASSVGPESYNEQFF.